A selection of T cell receptor beta chains follows, all from one sample in a study of T cells in Graves' hyperthyroidism and ophthalmopathy. TCRdb used MiXCR to reprocess the multiplex PCR reads, holding one entry per CDR3 protein. The repertoire holds hundreds of thousands of distinct CDR3 sequences, roughly 37% seen once, with 7.5% to 9.5% in the top ten. Material: blood. These TCRs come from a young man with Graves' hyperthyroidism. The CDR3 runs from the conserved cysteine through the conserved F or W. The D gene is left open where the match is weak. Some rows have no size entry. The others give once, few or many, or a class for an expanded clone.

>TRBV2|.|TRBJ1-5|many
TGTGCCAGCAGTGACGGTCAGCCCCAGCATTTT
CASSDGQPQHF
>TRBV20-1|TRBD2|TRBJ2-5|.
TGCAGTGCCGTAGGGCGGGGGGGAGGAGAGACCCAGTACTTC
CSAVGRGGGETQYF
>TRBV20-1|TRBD1|TRBJ1-5|.
TGCAGTGCTAGAGACCTAAGGGACAGCTACGAGCATTTT
CSARDLRDSYEHF
>TRBV11-2|.|TRBJ1-2|many
TGTGCCAGCAGCTTAATAGGTGCAGGAAGCTACACCTTC
CASSLIGAGSYTF
>TRBV3-1|TRBD1|TRBJ1-1|.
TGTGCCAGCAGCATTGCGCAGGGGGGGAACACTGAAGCTTTCTTT
CASSIAQGGNTEAFF
>TRBV20-1|.|TRBJ1-2|.
TGCAGTGCTAGAGATAACTCCCCTAACTATGGCTACACCTTC
CSARDNSPNYGYTF
>TRBV20-1|.|TRBJ2-7|few
TGCAGTGCCAACTACCTCGAGCCCTACGAGCAGTACTTC
CSANYLEPYEQYF
>TRBV6-5|.|TRBJ2-5|few
TGTGCCAGCACCCCCACAGGGTACCAAGAGACCCAGTACTTC
CASTPTGYQETQYF
>TRBV7-8|TRBD1|TRBJ2-5|many
TGTGCCAGCAGCTCATCCGGGACAGCAGAGACCCAGTACTTC
CASSSSGTAETQYF
>TRBV7-6|TRBD1|TRBJ2-2|many
TGTGCCAGCAGAGGACAGGGCGGGGGGGAGCTGTTTTTT
CASRGQGGGELFF
>TRBV12-3/TRBV12-4|.|TRBJ2-7|.
TGTGCCAGCAGTTTACCTCAGGTCCCCTACGAGCAGTACTTC
CASSLPQVPYEQYF
>TRBV19|TRBD1|TRBJ1-5|.
TGTGCCAGTAGTCTCGGGACAGACCAGCATTTT
CASSLGTDQHF
>TRBV19|.|TRBJ2-2|.
TGTGCCAGTAGTATAGGGCTTTTTAGACAGTTGAACACCGGGGAGCTGTTTTTT
CASSIGLFRQLNTGELFF
>TRBV20-1|.|TRBJ1-1|few
TGCAGTGCTAGAGGGGCGAACACTGAAGCTTTCTTT
CSARGANTEAFF
>TRBV12-3/TRBV12-4|.|TRBJ1-6|few
TGTGCTAGTGGTTTGATCAGGGATTCACCCCTCCACTTT
CASGLIRDSPLHF
>TRBV5-4|.|TRBJ2-5|.
TGTGCCAGCAGCTTGGAGTGGCCCAGCAATCAAGAGACCCAGTACTTC
CASSLEWPSNQETQYF
>TRBV9|.|TRBJ1-5|.
TGTGCCAGCAGCGCCGACGGGCTGGGGACCCAGCATTTT
CASSADGLGTQHF
>TRBV7-6|.|TRBJ2-2|many
TGTGCCAGCAGCCATCACTTTAGCGTCAGTGTCACCGGGGAGCTGTTTTTT
CASSHHFSVSVTGELFF
>TRBV5-1|.|TRBJ1-2|.
TGCGCCAGCAGCTTGTCGGCAGGTTACGGCTACACCTTC
CASSLSAGYGYTF
>TRBV6-6|.|TRBJ2-5|.
TGTGCCAGCACCCCCTTGGCGGGCGAAGAGACCCAGTACTTC
CASTPLAGEETQYF
>TRBV24-1|.|TRBJ2-3|.
TGTGCCACCAGTGATCGGCGGCTCACAGATACGCAGTATTTT
CATSDRRLTDTQYF
>TRBV6-6|.|TRBJ1-5|few
TGTGCCAGCACCTTCCGGGAAGGGAGCAATCAGCCCCAGCATTTT
CASTFREGSNQPQHF
>TRBV10-3|TRBD2|TRBJ2-2|many
TGTGCCATCAGTCGGACTAGCGGGACTGCCGGGGAGCTGTTTTTT
CAISRTSGTAGELFF
>TRBV19|.|TRBJ2-2|few
TGTGCCAGTAGTATACGGCTAGGGCGGACCGGGGAGCTGTTTTTT
CASSIRLGRTGELFF
>TRBV7-6|TRBD1|TRBJ2-2|.
TGTGCCAGCAGCCAAGGATACAGGGGGCATATGAACACCGGGGAGCTGTTTTTT
CASSQGYRGHMNTGELFF
>TRBV20-1|TRBD2|TRBJ2-7|few
TGCAGTGCTAGAGATCCGGGAGGAAACGAGCAGTACTTC
CSARDPGGNEQYF
>TRBV13|.|TRBJ2-5|.
TGTGCCAGCAGCTTAGAGGTTAGCGGATACCAAGAGAGGACCCAGTACTTC
CASSLEVSGYQERTQYF
>TRBV4-1|.|TRBJ1-1|.
TGCGCCAGCAGCCAAGAGCCTCCGGGAGAAGCTTTCTTT
CASSQEPPGEAFF
>TRBV7-7|.|TRBJ2-5|many
TGTGCTAGCAGCTCACTGCAGGGGATAGGGGAGACCCAGTACTTC
CASSSLQGIGETQYF
>TRBV12-3/TRBV12-4|TRBD2|TRBJ2-2|few
TGTGCCAGCAGTCCGCGACTAGCGGGTATCGCCCTTGTGAACACCGGGGAGCTGTTTTTT
CASSPRLAGIALVNTGELFF
>TRBV7-6|.|TRBJ2-7|.
TGTGCCAGCAGCCCTCGCGGTTCACTCTACGAGCAGTACTTC
CASSPRGSLYEQYF
>TRBV20-1|TRBD1|TRBJ2-7|.
TGCAGTGCTCCCCGGGACAGGTACGAGCAGTACTTC
CSAPRDRYEQYF
>TRBV7-9|.|TRBJ1-1|many
TGTGCCAGCAGCTTAGCTGGGGGGCTAACCACTGAAGCTTTCTTT
CASSLAGGLTTEAFF
>TRBV6-5|.|TRBJ2-7|few
TGTGCCAGCACCCCTGCCCCTCTGCGGGAGCAGTACTTC
CASTPAPLREQYF
>TRBV25-1|.|TRBJ1-4|once
TGTGCCAGCAGTGTACAGTGGATTGGGGATGAAAAACTGTTTTTT
CASSVQWIGDEKLFF
>TRBV7-8|TRBD1|TRBJ2-7|.
TGCGCCAGCAGCCACAGGGGGGAGGCCTACGAGCAGTACTTC
CASSHRGEAYEQYF
>TRBV19|.|TRBJ1-1|.
TGTGCCAGTGGTATAATGGCTCAGATGAACACTGAAGCTTTCTTT
CASGIMAQMNTEAFF
>TRBV19|.|TRBJ2-2|few
TGTGCCAGTAGTATACAGGGTATCAGGACCGGGGAGCTGTTTTTT
CASSIQGIRTGELFF
>TRBV7-9|TRBD1|TRBJ2-7|.
TGTGCCAGCAGCCTAGAGACAGGGGACCGCAACGAGCAGTACTTC
CASSLETGDRNEQYF
>TRBV4-1|TRBD2|TRBJ2-5|.
TGCGCCAGCACCCGTCTAGCGGGGGCCTCGGGGGCCCAGTACTTC
CASTRLAGASGAQYF
>TRBV7-9|.|TRBJ2-5|few
TGTGCCAGCAGCTTCGGGTTAGCGCATCAAGAGACCCAGTACTTC
CASSFGLAHQETQYF
>TRBV19|.|TRBJ1-3|few
TGTGCCAGTAGTATAGAACTTTGGACAGCGATGCAGAACACCATATATTTT
CASSIELWTAMQNTIYF
>TRBV20-1|.|TRBJ1-1|.
TGCAGTGCTAGAGATGGCAGGGCTTTCTTT
CSARDGRAFF
>TRBV2|TRBD1|TRBJ1-5|many
TGTGCCAGCAGTGAACAGGGGGCGTTTCAGCCCCAGCATTTT
CASSEQGAFQPQHF
>TRBV25-1|.|TRBJ1-6|.
TGTGCCAGCAGTGAATCTGGGGTCACATGGAACTCACCCCTCCACTTT
CASSESGVTWNSPLHF
>TRBV20-1|.|TRBJ1-5|many
TGCAGTGCTAGGTCAGGGACCCATCAGCCCCAGCATTTT
CSARSGTHQPQHF
>TRBV29-1|.|TRBJ1-1|many
TGCAGCGTTGAAGACACAGGGATGGGCACTGAAGCTTTCTTT
CSVEDTGMGTEAFF